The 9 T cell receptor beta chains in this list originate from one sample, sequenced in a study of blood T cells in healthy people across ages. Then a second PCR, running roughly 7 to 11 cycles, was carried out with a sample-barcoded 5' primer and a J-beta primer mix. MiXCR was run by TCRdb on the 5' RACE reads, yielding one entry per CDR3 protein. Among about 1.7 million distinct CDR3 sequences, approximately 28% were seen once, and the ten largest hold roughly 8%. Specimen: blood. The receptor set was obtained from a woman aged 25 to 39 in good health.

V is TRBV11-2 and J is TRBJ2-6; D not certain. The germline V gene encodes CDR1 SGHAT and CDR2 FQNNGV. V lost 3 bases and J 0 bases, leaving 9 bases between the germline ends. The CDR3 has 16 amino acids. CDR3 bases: TGTGCCAGCAGCTTTCGTACCGCCTCTGGGGCCAACGTCCTGACTTTC. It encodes CASSFRTASGANVLTF. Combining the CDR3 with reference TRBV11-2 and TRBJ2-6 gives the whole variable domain EAGVAQSPRYKIIEKRQSVAFWCNPISGHATLYWYQQILGQGPKLLIQFQNNGVVDDSQLPKDRFSAERLKGVDSTLKIQPAKLEDSAVYLCASSFRTASGANVLTFGAGSRLTVL.

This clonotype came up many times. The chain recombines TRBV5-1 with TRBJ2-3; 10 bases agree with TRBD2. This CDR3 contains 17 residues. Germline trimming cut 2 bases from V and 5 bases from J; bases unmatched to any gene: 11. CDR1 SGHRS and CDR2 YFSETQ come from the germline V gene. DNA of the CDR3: TGCGCCAGCAGCTTACTTAGCGGGGGGACGCTCGGAGATACGCAGTATTTT. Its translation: CASSLLSGGTLGDTQYF.

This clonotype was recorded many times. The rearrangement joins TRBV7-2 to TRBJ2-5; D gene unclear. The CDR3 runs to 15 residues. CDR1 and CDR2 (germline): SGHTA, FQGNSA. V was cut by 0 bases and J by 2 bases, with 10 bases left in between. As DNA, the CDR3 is TGTGCCAGCAGCTTAGCGTCGGCTAGTCAAGAGACCCAGTACTTC. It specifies CASSLASASQETQYF.

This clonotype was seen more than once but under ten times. The DNA for the CDR3 is TGTGCCAGCGATTACGGGGGGGACAATCAGCCCCAGCATTTT. Amino acids: CASDYGGDNQPQHF. This chain joins TRBV6-2 or TRBV6-3 and TRBJ1-5; D is possibly TRBD1 (5 bases). The CDR3 loop spans 14 amino acids. Trimming pared 8 bases from V and 3 bases from J, leaving 14 bases between. Germline CDR1 and CDR2: MNHEY and SVGEGT.

This CDR3 is CASSAGRSGDEQFF. CDR3 in DNA: TGTGCCAGCAGCGCAGGGAGGTCAGGGGACGAGCAGTTCTTC. This rearrangement joins TRBV3-1 to TRBJ2-1; D tentatively reads TRBD1 or TRBD2 (6 bases each). V lost 5 bases and J 10 bases, leaving 18 bases between the germline ends. CDR3 length equals 14 residues. CDR1 and CDR2 (germline): LGHDT, YNNKEL (reference sequence).

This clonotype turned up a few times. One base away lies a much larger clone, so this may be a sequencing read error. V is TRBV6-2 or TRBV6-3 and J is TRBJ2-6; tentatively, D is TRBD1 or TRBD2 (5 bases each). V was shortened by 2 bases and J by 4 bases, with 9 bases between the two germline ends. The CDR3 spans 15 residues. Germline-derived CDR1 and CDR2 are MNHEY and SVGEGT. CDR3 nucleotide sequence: TGTGCCAGCAGTTACGAGGGGACCGGGGCCAACGTCCTGACTTTC. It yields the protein CASSYEGTGANVLTF.

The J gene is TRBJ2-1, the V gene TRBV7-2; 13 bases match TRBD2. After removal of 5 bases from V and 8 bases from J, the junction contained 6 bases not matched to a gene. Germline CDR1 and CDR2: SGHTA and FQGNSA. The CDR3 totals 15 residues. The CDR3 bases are TGTGCCAGCAGCCTAACTAGCGGGGGGGCCCATGAGCAGTTCTTC. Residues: CASSLTSGGAHEQFF. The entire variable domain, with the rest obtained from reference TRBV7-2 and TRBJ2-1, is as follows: GAGVSQSPSNKVTEKGKDVELRCDPISGHTALYWYRQSLGQGLEFLIYFQGNSAPDKSGLPSDRFSAERTGGSVSTLTIQRTQQEDSAVYLCASSLTSGGAHEQFFGPGTRLTVL.

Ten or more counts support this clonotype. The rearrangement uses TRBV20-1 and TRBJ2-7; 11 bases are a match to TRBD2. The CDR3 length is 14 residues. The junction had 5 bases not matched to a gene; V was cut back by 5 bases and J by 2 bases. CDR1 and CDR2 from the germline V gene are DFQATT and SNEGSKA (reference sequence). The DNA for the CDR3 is TGCAGTGCTGCCCTAGCGGGAGGAACCTACGAGCAGTACTTC. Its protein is CSAALAGGTYEQYF.

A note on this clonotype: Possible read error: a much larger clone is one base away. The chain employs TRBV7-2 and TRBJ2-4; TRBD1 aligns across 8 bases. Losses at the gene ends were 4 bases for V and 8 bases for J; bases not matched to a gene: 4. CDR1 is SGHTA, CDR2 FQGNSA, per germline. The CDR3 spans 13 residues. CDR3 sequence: CASSSYRGDIQYF. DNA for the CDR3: TGTGCCAGCAGCTCGTACAGGGGGGACATTCAGTACTTC.